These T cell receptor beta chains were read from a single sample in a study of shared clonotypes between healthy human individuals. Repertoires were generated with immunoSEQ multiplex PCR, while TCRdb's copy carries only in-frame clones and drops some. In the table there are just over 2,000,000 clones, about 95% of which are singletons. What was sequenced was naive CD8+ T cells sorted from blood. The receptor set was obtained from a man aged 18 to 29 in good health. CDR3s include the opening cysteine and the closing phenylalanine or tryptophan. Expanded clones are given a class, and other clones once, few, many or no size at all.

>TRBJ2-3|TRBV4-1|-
CASSQVPSADTQYF
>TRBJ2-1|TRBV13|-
CASTGLEDEQFF
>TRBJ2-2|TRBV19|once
CASRSTENTGELFF
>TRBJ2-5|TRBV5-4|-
CASSPQGGETQYF
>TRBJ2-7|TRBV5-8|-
CASSWPRTGGLYEQYF
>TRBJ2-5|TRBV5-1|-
CASSPGTDSYQETQYF
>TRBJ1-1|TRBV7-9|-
CASSPLGTEAFF
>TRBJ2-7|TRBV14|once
CASSLMARASSYEQYF
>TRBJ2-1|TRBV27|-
CASSPGTVSYNEQFF
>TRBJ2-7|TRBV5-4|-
CASSFQGAYEQYF
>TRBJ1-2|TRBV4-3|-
CASSQAGDYGYTF
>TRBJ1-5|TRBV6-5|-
CASSPSPYSNQPQHF
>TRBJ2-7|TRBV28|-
CASSSWASPSSYEQYF
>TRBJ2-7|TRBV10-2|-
CARRDGYEQYF
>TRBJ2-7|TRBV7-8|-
CASSLAGSYEQYF
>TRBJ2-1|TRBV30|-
CAWSNGVYNEQFF
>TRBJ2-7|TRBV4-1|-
CASSQDLRVEQYF
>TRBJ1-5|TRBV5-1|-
CASSPTGRGASQPQHF
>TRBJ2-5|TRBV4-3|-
CASSQAVGVQQETQYF
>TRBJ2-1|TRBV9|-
CASSVGGGTAEQFF
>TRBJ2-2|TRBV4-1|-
CASSQDPGLAGDRGELFF
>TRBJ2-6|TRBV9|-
CASSVGPGGSSGANVLTF
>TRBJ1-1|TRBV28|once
CASSPQWGQVFMNTEAFF
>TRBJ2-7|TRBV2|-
CASSEGLAGTYEQYF